The next 5 T cell receptor beta chains were all read from a single sample in a study of cytomegalovirus exposure and HLA in healthy donors. The PCR ran on 60 Vbeta and 13 Jbeta primers. Clones were read by immunoSEQ multiplex PCR, and TCRdb kept only the in-frame ones, dropping some. The profile shows more than 90,000 clones, 74% of them singletons. What was sequenced was PBMCs. These receptors were taken from a woman in her forties or fifties in good health and CMV-seropositive.

The rearrangement links TRBV19 to TRBJ2-2, with 13 bases aligning to TRBD2. This CDR3 comprises 15 residues. V shed 5 bases, J shed 6 bases, and the junction held 3 bases outside the gene matches. The germline CDR1 and CDR2 sequences are LNHDA and SQIVND (reference sequence). The CDR3 spells CASSLGLAGAGELFF. CDR3 bases: TGTGCCAGTAGTCTTGGACTAGCGGGAGCCGGGGAGCTGTTTTTT.

The rearrangement uses TRBV5-6 and TRBJ2-3; perhaps TRBD2 as D (6 bases). The CDR3 loop spans 18 amino acids. Trimming pared 1 base from V and 0 bases from J, leaving 18 bases between. Germline V CDR1 and CDR2: SGHDT, YYEEEE. The CDR3 loop is CASSLIPSGLRSTDTQYF. As DNA, the CDR3 is TGTGCCAGCAGCTTGATCCCGTCGGGACTTAGAAGCACAGATACGCAGTATTTT.

This clone was seen a few times. CDR3 bases: TGCGCCAGCAGCCAAGATCCTAGCGGGGTAACTAGCACAGATACGCAGTATTTT. Its translation: CASSQDPSGVTSTDTQYF. The V call is TRBV4-3, the J call TRBJ2-3, with 9 bases lining up with TRBD2. Trimming cost V 0 bases and J 0 bases; bases outside gene matches: 7. CDR1 and CDR2 (germline): LGHNA, YSLEER. The CDR3 length is 18 residues.

The chain carries TRBV6-1 and TRBJ1-2; the match to TRBD1 covers 9 bases. This CDR3 has 13 amino acids. Trimming at V came to 10 bases and at J to 7 bases, leaving 10 bases not matched to a gene. Germline V gene data show CDR1 as MNHNS and CDR2 as SASEGT. Here the CDR3 DNA reads TGTGCCAACCGACAGGGGGTCTTCTCTGGCTACACCTTC. Amino acid sequence: CANRQGVFSGYTF.

J is TRBJ2-1 and V is TRBV5-1, with 9 bases identical to TRBD2. The CDR3 totals 16 residues. V gave up 4 bases and J gave up 9 bases; unmatched junction bases: 14. Germline V lookup: CDR1 SGHRS, CDR2 YFSETQ. CDR3 coding DNA: TGCGCCAGCAGCGCCGAAGGGGCGGGGGGGACAAGTGAGCAGTTCTTC. Translation: CASSAEGAGGTSEQFF.